This TCR beta chain came from a study of T cells in Graves' hyperthyroidism and ophthalmopathy. Study results and caveats: Blood samples included most of the expanded thyroid clonotypes exceeding 0.001.

The germline V gene encodes CDR1 LGHNA and CDR2 YNFKEQ. V lost 1 base, J lost 5 bases, and 6 bases stayed unmatched. This CDR3 is built from 15 residues. A note on this clonotype: Antigen specificity is unknown.

Subjects with ophthalmopathy showed a Clinical Activity Score no lower than 3, a NOSPECS grade no lower than 4, and a duration shorter than 3 months. Amplification of TCR beta CDR3 regions was performed using RNA transcripts as template. The HTBI primer set served for first-round RT-PCR of the TCR CDR3. Via MiXCR, TCRdb re-called the multiplex PCR reads, giving one row per CDR3 protein. The top ten clones hold approximately 35% of a sample with 250,000 to 300,000 distinct CDR3 sequences, roughly 20% of them seen once. The TCR was taken from a man aged 50 to 60 with Graves' ophthalmopathy. The source material was blood. The chain is built from TRBV4-2 and TRBJ2-7; 9 positions agree with TRBD2. The CDR3 sequence: CASSQAGLAGNEQYF. CDR3 bases: TGTGCCAGCAGCCAAGCGGGTCTAGCGGGAAACGAGCAGTACTTC.